This T cell receptor (beta chain) was sequenced in a study of T-cell memory formation after mild COVID-19. About the research overall: The study found TCR clusters largely donor specific.

TCRdb fed the 5' RACE reads into MiXCR, producing one record per CDR3 protein. The table shows hundreds of thousands of distinct CDR3 sequences, with 15% to 20% occurring only once. Study results and caveats: Pre-infection memory contained some responding clones, which suggested that cross-reactive memory had joined. Clones that got smaller from day 15 to 85 had even CD4/CD8, while clones growing later tipped toward CD4+.

This clonotype has a handful of counts. Its antigen is unknown. This CDR3 is built from 16 residues. Germline CDR1 DFQATT, CDR2 SNEGSKA (reference sequence). Material for sequencing was PBMCs or a T cell subset sorted from them (not recorded which). This clonotype originated in an adult woman who had mild COVID-19 (a few samples of this study predate the infection). Cell type and time point are not known. J is TRBJ2-2 and V is TRBV20-1; D possibly matches TRBD1 or TRBD2 (5 bases each). In DNA form, the CDR3 reads TGCAGCGCCCCTGACCCGGGACGGACCAACACCGGGGAGCTGTTTTTT. This translates into CSAPDPGRTNTGELFF.